Listed below are T cell receptor beta chains from one sample, sequenced in a study of blood T cell repertoires in COVID-19. The assay was immunoSEQ multiplex PCR, and TCRdb's table has in-frame clones only and misses some. The sample shows about 200,000 clones, 82% of them seen only once. Sequencing was carried out using PBMCs or T cells enriched from blood (not recorded which). The receptors here all came from a woman aged 55-69 years with acute COVID-19. Each CDR3 is given with its conserved first and last residue. The D gene is left open where the match is weak. Part of the rows lack a size; the others show once, few, many or a class for expanded clones.

v_gene: TRBV4-3; d_gene: TRBD2; abundance: .; j_gene: TRBJ2-1; CDR3aa: CASSSRTRNEQFF; CDR3nt: TGCGCCAGCAGCTCCCGGACTAGGAATGAGCAGTTCTTC
v_gene: TRBV24-1; d_gene: .; abundance: .; j_gene: TRBJ2-5; CDR3aa: CATSGGRETQYF; CDR3nt: TGTGCCACCAGTGGGGGGAGGGAGACCCAGTACTTC
v_gene: TRBV7-9; d_gene: TRBD1; abundance: once; j_gene: TRBJ1-2; CDR3aa: CASLWTGDYGYTF; CDR3nt: TGTGCCAGCCTCTGGACAGGAGATTATGGCTACACCTTC
v_gene: TRBV6-5; d_gene: TRBD1; abundance: .; j_gene: TRBJ1-3; CDR3aa: CASSIGQGANTIYF; CDR3nt: TGTGCCAGCAGTATCGGACAGGGCGCAAACACCATATATTTT
v_gene: TRBV3-1/TRBV3-2; d_gene: TRBD1; abundance: .; j_gene: TRBJ1-5; CDR3aa: CASSQDRGQPQHF; CDR3nt: TGTGCCAGCAGCCAAGACAGGGGGCAGCCCCAGCATTTT
v_gene: TRBV28; d_gene: TRBD2; abundance: once; j_gene: TRBJ2-1; CDR3aa: CASSSLLAGATYNEQFF; CDR3nt: TGTGCCAGCAGCTCACTCCTAGCGGGGGCAACCTACAATGAGCAGTTCTTC
v_gene: TRBV4-2; d_gene: TRBD1; abundance: .; j_gene: TRBJ1-2; CDR3aa: CASSQGDRGNYGYTF; CDR3nt: TGTGCCAGCAGCCAAGGGGACAGGGGAAACTATGGCTACACCTTC
v_gene: TRBV2; d_gene: .; abundance: few; j_gene: TRBJ1-5; CDR3aa: CASSEVQGGQPQHF; CDR3nt: TGTGCCAGCAGTGAAGTCCAGGGAGGACAGCCCCAGCATTTT
v_gene: TRBV7-8; d_gene: TRBD2; abundance: .; j_gene: TRBJ2-1; CDR3aa: CASSPFSGGANEQFF; CDR3nt: TGTGCCAGCAGCCCCTTCAGCGGGGGGGCAAATGAGCAGTTCTTC
v_gene: TRBV10-1; d_gene: .; abundance: .; j_gene: TRBJ2-3; CDR3aa: CASSEGPRGTQYF; CDR3nt: TGCGCCAGCAGTGAAGGGCCGCGGGGTACGCAGTATTTT
v_gene: TRBV27; d_gene: .; abundance: .; j_gene: TRBJ2-3; CDR3aa: CASSLSWHTDTQYF; CDR3nt: TGTGCCAGCAGTTTATCTTGGCACACAGATACGCAGTATTTT
v_gene: TRBV7-2; d_gene: TRBD2; abundance: once; j_gene: TRBJ2-1; CDR3aa: CASSLAERGGPTEQFF; CDR3nt: TGTGCCAGCAGCCTCGCGGAGCGGGGGGGCCCAACTGAGCAGTTCTTC
v_gene: TRBV4-3; d_gene: TRBD1; abundance: .; j_gene: TRBJ1-2; CDR3aa: CASSQTDRVWHGYTF; CDR3nt: TGCGCCAGCAGCCAAACGGACAGGGTGTGGCATGGCTACACCTTC
v_gene: TRBV5-5; d_gene: TRBD2; abundance: .; j_gene: TRBJ2-1; CDR3aa: CASSLGLADNEQFF; CDR3nt: TGTGCCAGCAGCTTGGGACTAGCCGACAATGAGCAGTTCTTC
v_gene: TRBV27; d_gene: .; abundance: .; j_gene: TRBJ1-6; CDR3aa: CASSFGGVYNSPLHF; CDR3nt: TGTGCCAGCAGTTTCGGGGGAGTCTATAATTCACCCCTCCACTTT
v_gene: TRBV11-2; d_gene: TRBD1; abundance: few; j_gene: TRBJ1-5; CDR3aa: CASSLGGTGNQPQHF; CDR3nt: TGTGCCAGCAGCTTAGGGGGGACAGGCAATCAGCCCCAGCATTTT
v_gene: TRBV19; d_gene: TRBD1; abundance: .; j_gene: TRBJ1-4; CDR3aa: CASSTGGGRNEKLFF; CDR3nt: TGTGCCAGTAGTACAGGGGGCGGGCGGAATGAAAAACTGTTTTTT
v_gene: TRBV5-1; d_gene: TRBD2; abundance: .; j_gene: TRBJ2-3; CDR3aa: CASSRTGLGASADTQYF; CDR3nt: TGCGCCAGCAGCCGTACCGGACTAGGAGCTAGCGCAGATACGCAGTATTTT
v_gene: TRBV10-3; d_gene: .; abundance: .; j_gene: TRBJ2-1; CDR3aa: CAISDGDSNNEQFF; CDR3nt: TGTGCCATCAGTGACGGAGACAGCAACAATGAGCAGTTCTTC
v_gene: TRBV25-1; d_gene: .; abundance: .; j_gene: TRBJ2-3; CDR3aa: CATSLSAGATDTQYF; CDR3nt: TGTGCCACCTCGCTATCGGCGGGGGCGACGGATACGCAGTATTTT
v_gene: TRBV5-4; d_gene: TRBD1; abundance: .; j_gene: TRBJ1-1; CDR3aa: CASSGPGTEYTEAFF; CDR3nt: TGTGCCAGCAGCGGACCCGGGACAGAGTACACTGAAGCTTTCTTT
v_gene: TRBV30; d_gene: TRBD1; abundance: .; j_gene: TRBJ1-1; CDR3aa: CAWTWTGGTEAFF; CDR3nt: TGTGCCTGGACTTGGACAGGGGGCACTGAAGCTTTCTTT
v_gene: TRBV29-1; d_gene: TRBD1; abundance: .; j_gene: TRBJ2-1; CDR3aa: CSVRDRYANEQFF; CDR3nt: TGCAGCGTTAGGGACAGATATGCCAATGAGCAGTTCTTC
v_gene: TRBV9; d_gene: TRBD1; abundance: few; j_gene: TRBJ1-1; CDR3aa: CASSVGAGGLNTEAFF; CDR3nt: TGTGCCAGCAGCGTAGGGGCAGGGGGCCTGAACACTGAAGCTTTCTTT
v_gene: TRBV6-2/TRBV6-3; d_gene: .; abundance: .; j_gene: TRBJ1-1; CDR3aa: CASSNLHRPAFF; CDR3nt: TGTGCCAGCAGTAACCTGCACAGGCCCGCTTTCTTT
v_gene: TRBV29-1; d_gene: .; abundance: .; j_gene: TRBJ1-4; CDR3aa: CSVRGGRSNEKLFF; CDR3nt: TGCAGCGTGAGGGGGGGAAGGAGTAATGAAAAACTGTTTTTT
v_gene: TRBV25-1; d_gene: .; abundance: .; j_gene: TRBJ2-7; CDR3aa: CASSEEGVTEQYF; CDR3nt: TGTGCCAGCAGTGAAGAAGGGGTAACCGAGCAGTACTTC
v_gene: TRBV29-1; d_gene: .; abundance: .; j_gene: TRBJ1-2; CDR3aa: CSVGQEANYGYTF; CDR3nt: TGCAGCGTAGGCCAGGAAGCTAACTATGGCTACACCTTC
v_gene: TRBV2; d_gene: TRBD2; abundance: .; j_gene: TRBJ2-1; CDR3aa: CASLGGWVSSGAYNEQFF; CDR3nt: TGTGCCAGCCTCGGTGGGTGGGTCTCTAGCGGGGCCTACAATGAGCAGTTCTTC
v_gene: TRBV19; d_gene: .; abundance: .; j_gene: TRBJ2-5; CDR3aa: CASSKWRTETQYF; CDR3nt: TGTGCCAGTAGTAAATGGAGAACGGAGACCCAGTACTTC
v_gene: TRBV7-8; d_gene: TRBD1; abundance: .; j_gene: TRBJ1-1; CDR3aa: CASRVPGQGETEAFF; CDR3nt: TGTGCCAGCAGGGTACCGGGACAGGGGGAAACTGAAGCTTTCTTT